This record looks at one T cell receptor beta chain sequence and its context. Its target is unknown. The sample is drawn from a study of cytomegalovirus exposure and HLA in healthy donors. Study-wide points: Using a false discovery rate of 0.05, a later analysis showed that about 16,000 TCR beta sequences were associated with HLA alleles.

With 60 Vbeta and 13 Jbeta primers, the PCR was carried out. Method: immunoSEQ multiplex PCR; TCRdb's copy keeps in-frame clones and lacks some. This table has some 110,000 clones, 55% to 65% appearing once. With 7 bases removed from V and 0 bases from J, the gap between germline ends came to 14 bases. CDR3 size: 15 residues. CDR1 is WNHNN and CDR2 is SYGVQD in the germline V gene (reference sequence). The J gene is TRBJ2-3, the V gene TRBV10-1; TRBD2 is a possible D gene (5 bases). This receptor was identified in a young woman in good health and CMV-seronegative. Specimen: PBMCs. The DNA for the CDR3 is TGCGCCAGCACCCCTAGCCCCTCTAGCACAGATACGCAGTATTTT. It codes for CASTPSPSSTDTQYF.